These 17 T cell receptor beta chains came from one sample sequenced in a study of vaccination and CD4 T cells after COVID-19. These TCRs' antigens remain unknown. Once obtained from cultured CD4+ T cells, the DNA was sequenced using the Oncomine TCR Beta short-read assay. TCRdb ran MiXCR on the PCR reads and lists one entry per CDR3 protein. The table records around 13,000 distinct CDR3 sequences, 40% to 60% of them present only once. This sample's treatment: approximately 9-day PBMC culture with coronavirus spike peptide pools or control peptides (ViraFEST assay). Source material: CD4+ T cells from blood, cultured in vitro. All receptors come from a human donor who had recovered from COVID-19.

This clonotype was seen a handful of times. CDR3 DNA: TGTGCCAGCCGGGTTGACAGGGGGCTTTATGGCTACACCTTC. Translating gives CASRVDRGLYGYTF. V and J are TRBV6-1 and TRBJ1-2; 10 nucleotides agree with TRBD1. Germline CDR1 MNHNS, CDR2 SASEGT. CDR3 length: 14 amino acids. The V gene end was trimmed by 8 bases and the J gene end by 5 bases; junction bases not matched to a gene: 8.

This clonotype is hyperexpanded within its sample. The V call is TRBV2, the J call TRBJ2-7; 9 bases align to TRBD2. V trimming: 3 bases; J trimming: 3 bases; junction bases outside the gene matches: 6. Germline lookup yields CDR1 SNHLY and CDR2 FYNNEI. The CDR3 totals 15 residues. DNA for the CDR3: TGTGCCAGCAGTGACCATGGGACTAGCCGCTACGAGCAGTACTTC. Translating gives CASSDHGTSRYEQYF.

CDR3 DNA: TGTGCCAGCAGCTTAACAGGAGCAGCTTACAATGAGCAGTTCTTC. Encoded protein: CASSLTGAAYNEQFF. This chain links TRBV5-8 with TRBJ2-1; possible D gene TRBD1, 5 bases. In germline, CDR1 is SGHTS, CDR2 YDEGEE. This CDR3 is 15 amino acids long. V lost 2 bases, J lost 4 bases, and 13 bases lay in between.

The chain uses TRBV19 and TRBJ1-1, with D hard to call. This CDR3 region has 13 residues. V was cut by 7 bases and J by 4 bases, with 13 bases left in between. Germline V gene sequence: CDR1 LNHDA, CDR2 SQIVND (reference sequence). CDR3 bases: TGTGCCAGTATCCCTAGGGTGGGCACTGAAGCTTTCTTT. This translates into CASIPRVGTEAFF.

This clonotype was found a few times. V and J are TRBV6-1 and TRBJ2-3; D perhaps matches TRBD2 (5 bases). Per germline, CDR1 MNHNS and CDR2 SASEGT. Trimming took off 2 bases at V and 9 bases at J, with 12 bases between the two ends. This CDR3 contains 13 residues. In DNA, the CDR3 is TGTGCCAGCAGTGAAATGGGGAGCTCCACGCAGTATTTT. Protein: CASSEMGSSTQYF.

This clonotype was observed a handful of times. The rearrangement uses TRBV20-1 and TRBJ2-7; the match to TRBD2 covers 11 bases. CDR1 DFQATT and CDR2 SNEGSKA come from the germline V gene (reference sequence). The CDR3 is 14 amino acids. Unmatched junction bases numbered 9, after V lost 5 bases and J lost 6 bases. This CDR3 is CSAGRPGTSGEQYF. CDR3 DNA sequence: TGCAGTGCTGGTCGTCCCGGGACTAGCGGCGAGCAGTACTTC.

The chain joins TRBV14 to TRBJ2-3, with D uncertain. Germline values: CDR1 SGHDN, CDR2 FVKESK. V lost 6 bases and J lost 5, with 9 bases in between. The CDR3 runs to 12 residues. The CDR3 DNA reads as TGTGCCAGCAGTTTAAGAGTAGATACGCAGTATTTT. Translation: CASSLRVDTQYF.

The rearrangement links TRBV20-1 to TRBJ2-3; 8 nucleotides match TRBD1. The CDR3 runs to 14 residues. Trimming took 4 bases from V and 6 from J; bases not matched to a gene: 9. Germline CDR1 and CDR2: DFQATT and SNEGSKA (reference sequence). In nucleotides, the CDR3 is TGCAGTGCTAAGGACAGGGTGAAGGGGGATACGCAGTATTTT. This codes for CSAKDRVKGDTQYF.

The gene calls are TRBV4-1 and TRBJ1-3, with D hard to call. Germline lookup yields CDR1 MGHRA and CDR2 YSYEKL. The CDR3 has 17 residues. V shed 2 bases and J shed 5 bases, with 19 bases lying between them. The CDR3 sequence: CASSQPVVEYARNTIYF. The CDR3 bases are TGCGCCAGCAGCCAACCTGTGGTAGAGTACGCGCGAAACACCATATATTTT.

The chain links TRBV6-1 to TRBJ2-7; D unresolved. Deletions cut 6 bases from V and 2 bases from J, with 17 bases between. The CDR3 is 15 residues long. The germline V gene has CDR1 MNHNS and CDR2 SASEGT. The CDR3 region is CASSRDMSRAYEQYF. The DNA of the CDR3 is TGTGCCAGCAGCCGCGACATGAGTCGGGCCTACGAGCAGTACTTC.

This rearrangement joins TRBV6-5 to TRBJ1-1; 9 bases map to TRBD1. The germline V gene has CDR1 MNHEY and CDR2 SVGAGI. CDR3 length equals 14 residues. J gave up 8 bases and V 4 bases, and 8 bases lay outside the gene matches. This CDR3 is CASSSRDRVKEAFF. DNA of the CDR3: TGTGCCAGCAGTTCCCGGGACAGGGTAAAGGAAGCTTTCTTT.

The chain couples TRBV19 to TRBJ2-3; 7 bases match TRBD2. CDR1 and CDR2 from the germline V gene are LNHDA and SQIVND (reference sequence). V was pared by 5 bases and J by 2 bases, with 7 bases of the junction left unmatched. This CDR3 region has 15 residues. As DNA, the CDR3 is TGTGCCAGTAGTCCCCGAGGGGACTACACAGATACGCAGTATTTT. Amino acid sequence: CASSPRGDYTDTQYF.

The chain uses TRBV3-1 and TRBJ2-5, with D unresolved. Trimming left V 0 bases short and J 7 bases short, with 6 bases between. The CDR3 runs 12 residues. The germline gives CDR1 LGHDT, CDR2 YNNKEL (reference sequence). DNA for the CDR3: TGTGCCAGCAGCCAAGATTCAGGGACCCAGTACTTC. Amino acid sequence: CASSQDSGTQYF.

The chain is built from TRBV7-3 and TRBJ2-3; D is unresolved. Germline CDR1 SGHTA, CDR2 FQGTGA. Trimming removed 1 base at V and 3 bases at J, with 5 bases between. The CDR3 is 13 residues long. CDR3 region: CASSLSHTDTQYF. The CDR3 DNA sequence: TGTGCCAGCAGCTTAAGCCATACAGATACGCAGTATTTT.

V usage is TRBV6-2 or TRBV6-3 and J usage is TRBJ2-7; 12 bases line up with TRBD2. Germline V gives CDR1 MNHEY, CDR2 SVGEGT. This CDR3 region has 15 residues. The V segment lost 6 bases and the J segment 4 bases; nucleotides outside the gene matches: 7. The CDR3 reads CASRTSGRIIYEQYF. CDR3 in DNA: TGTGCCAGCAGGACTAGCGGGAGAATTATTTACGAGCAGTACTTC.

This clonotype turned up a few times. This chain links TRBV6-1 with TRBJ1-2; no clear D gene. The CDR3 is made up of 13 amino acids. Germline V CDR1 and CDR2: MNHNS, SASEGT. The V end lost 3 bases, the J end lost 2 bases, and 7 bases lay between the germline ends. The CDR3 here is CASSETKNYGYTF. DNA for the CDR3: TGTGCCAGCAGTGAGACAAAAAACTATGGCTACACCTTC.

This clonotype was observed a handful of times. The rearrangement uses TRBV19 and TRBJ1-5, with 10 bases matching TRBD1. The germline V gene encodes CDR1 LNHDA and CDR2 SQIVND (reference sequence). The CDR3 runs 15 residues. Trimming at V came to 7 bases and at J to 5 bases, leaving 8 bases not matched to a gene. The CDR3: CASTNSGQGYQPQHF. In nucleotides, the CDR3 is TGTGCCAGTACCAACTCGGGACAGGGGTATCAGCCCCAGCATTTT. The whole variable domain, remainder taken from reference TRBV19 and TRBJ1-5, is DGGITQSPKYLFRKEGQNVTLSCEQNLNHDAMYWYRQDPGQGLRLIYYSQIVNDFQKGDIAEGYSVSREKKESFPLTVTSAQKNPTAFYLCASTNSGQGYQPQHFGDGTRLSIL.